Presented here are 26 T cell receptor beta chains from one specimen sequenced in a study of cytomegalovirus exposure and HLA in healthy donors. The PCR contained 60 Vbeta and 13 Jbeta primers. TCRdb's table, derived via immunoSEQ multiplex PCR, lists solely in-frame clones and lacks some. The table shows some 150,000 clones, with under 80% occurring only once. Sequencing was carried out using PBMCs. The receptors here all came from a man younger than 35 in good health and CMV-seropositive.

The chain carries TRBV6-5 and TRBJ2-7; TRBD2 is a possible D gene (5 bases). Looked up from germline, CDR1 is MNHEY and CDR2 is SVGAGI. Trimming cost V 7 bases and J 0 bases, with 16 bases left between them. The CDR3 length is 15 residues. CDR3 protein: CASTHSGGSSYEQYF. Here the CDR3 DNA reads TGTGCCAGCACCCACTCGGGTGGGAGCTCCTACGAGCAGTACTTC.

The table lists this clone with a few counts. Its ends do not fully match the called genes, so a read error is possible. This chain's CDR3 is CASSVDRGRGYTF. Here the CDR3 DNA reads TGTGCCAGTAGTGTAGACAGGGGCCGGGGCTACACCTTC. V gene TRBV19 combines with J gene TRBJ1-2, with TRBD1 matching over 8 bases. The CDR3 loop spans 13 amino acids. Germline CDR1 LNHDA, CDR2 SQIVND (reference sequence). Together with reference TRBV19 and TRBJ1-2, the CDR3 gives the full variable domain: DGGITQSPKYLFRKEGQNVTLSCEQNLNHDAMYWYRQDPGQGLRLIYYSQIVNDFQKGDIAEGYSVSREKKESFPLTVTSAQKNPTAFYLCASSVDRGRGYTFGSGTRLTVV.

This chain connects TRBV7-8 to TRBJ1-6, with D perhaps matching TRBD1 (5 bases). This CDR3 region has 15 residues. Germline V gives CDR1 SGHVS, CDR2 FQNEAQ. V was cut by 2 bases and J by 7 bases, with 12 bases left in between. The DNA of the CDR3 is TGTGCCAGCAGCTTACTCCTTGGGGGGAATTCACCCCTCCACTTT. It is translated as CASSLLLGGNSPLHF.

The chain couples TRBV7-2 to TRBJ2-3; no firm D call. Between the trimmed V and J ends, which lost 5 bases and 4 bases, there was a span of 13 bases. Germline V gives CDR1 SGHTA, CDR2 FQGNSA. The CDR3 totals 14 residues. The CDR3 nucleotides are TGTGCCAGCAGCCCCGACTCAAAAGCAGATACGCAGTATTTT. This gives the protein CASSPDSKADTQYF.

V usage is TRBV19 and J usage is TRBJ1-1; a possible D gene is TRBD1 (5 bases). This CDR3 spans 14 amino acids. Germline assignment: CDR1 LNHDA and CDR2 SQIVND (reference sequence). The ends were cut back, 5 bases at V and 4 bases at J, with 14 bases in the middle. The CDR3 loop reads CASSPGEVRTEAFF. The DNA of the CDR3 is TGTGCCAGTAGTCCGGGGGAGGTGCGCACTGAAGCTTTCTTT.

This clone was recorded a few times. In nucleotides, the CDR3 is TGTGCCAGCAGTGGTGTTGGGGCGGGACAGCCCCAGCATTTT. Translated, it gives CASSGVGAGQPQHF. The V gene is TRBV2, the J gene TRBJ1-5; a possible D gene is TRBD1 (5 bases). V dropped 4 bases and J dropped 7 bases, with 14 bases sitting between them. The CDR3 runs 14 residues. Germline V gives CDR1 SNHLY, CDR2 FYNNEI.

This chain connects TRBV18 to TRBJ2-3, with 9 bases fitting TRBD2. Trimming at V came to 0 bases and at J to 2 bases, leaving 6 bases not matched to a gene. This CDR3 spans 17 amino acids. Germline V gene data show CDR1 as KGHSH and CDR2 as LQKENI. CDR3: CASSPPSPSGTTDTQYF. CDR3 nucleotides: TGTGCCAGCTCACCACCCTCTCCTAGCGGGACCACAGATACGCAGTATTTT.

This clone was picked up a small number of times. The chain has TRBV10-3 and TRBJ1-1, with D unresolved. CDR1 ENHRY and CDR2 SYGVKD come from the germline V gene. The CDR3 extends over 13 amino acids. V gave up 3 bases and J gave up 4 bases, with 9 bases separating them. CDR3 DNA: TGTGCCATCAGTGACGCACAGACCACTGAAGCTTTCTTT. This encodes CAISDAQTTEAFF.

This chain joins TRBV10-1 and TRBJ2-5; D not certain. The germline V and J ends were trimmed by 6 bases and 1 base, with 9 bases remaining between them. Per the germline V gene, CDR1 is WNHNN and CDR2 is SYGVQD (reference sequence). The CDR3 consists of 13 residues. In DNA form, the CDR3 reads TGCGCCAGCAGCATGTCCGGCCAAGAGACCCAGTACTTC. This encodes CASSMSGQETQYF.

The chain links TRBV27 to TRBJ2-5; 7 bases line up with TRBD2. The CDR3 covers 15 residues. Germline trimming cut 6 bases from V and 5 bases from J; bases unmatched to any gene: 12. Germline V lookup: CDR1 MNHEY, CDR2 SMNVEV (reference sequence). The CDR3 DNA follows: TGTGCCAGCAGCCCTTGGGAGGGAGGACGGGAGACCCAGTACTTC. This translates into CASSPWEGGRETQYF.

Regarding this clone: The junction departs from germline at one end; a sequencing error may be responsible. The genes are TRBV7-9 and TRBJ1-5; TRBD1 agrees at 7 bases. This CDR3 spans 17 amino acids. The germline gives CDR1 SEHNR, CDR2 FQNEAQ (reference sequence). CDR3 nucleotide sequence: TGTGCCAGCAGTTTAGTACAGGGGCTGGAAAGCAATCAGCCCCAGCATTTT. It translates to CASSLVQGLESNQPQHF.

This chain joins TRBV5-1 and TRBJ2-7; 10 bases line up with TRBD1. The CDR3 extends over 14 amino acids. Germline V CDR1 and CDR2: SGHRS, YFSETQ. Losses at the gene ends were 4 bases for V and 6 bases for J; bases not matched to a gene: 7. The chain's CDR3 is CASSHGTGEAEQYF. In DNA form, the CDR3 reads TGCGCCAGCAGCCACGGGACAGGGGAGGCCGAGCAGTACTTC. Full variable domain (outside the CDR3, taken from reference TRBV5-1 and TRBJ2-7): KAGVTQTPRYLIKTRGQQVTLSCSPISGHRSVSWYQQTPGQGLQFLFEYFSETQRNKGNFPGRFSGRQFSNSRSEMNVSTLELGDSALYLCASSHGTGEAEQYFGPGTRLTVT.

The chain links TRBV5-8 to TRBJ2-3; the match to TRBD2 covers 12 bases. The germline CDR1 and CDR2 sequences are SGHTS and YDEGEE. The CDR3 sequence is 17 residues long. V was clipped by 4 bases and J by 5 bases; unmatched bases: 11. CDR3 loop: CASSPTPLAGGRDTQYF. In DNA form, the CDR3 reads TGTGCCAGCAGCCCCACACCCCTAGCGGGAGGGAGAGATACGCAGTATTTT.

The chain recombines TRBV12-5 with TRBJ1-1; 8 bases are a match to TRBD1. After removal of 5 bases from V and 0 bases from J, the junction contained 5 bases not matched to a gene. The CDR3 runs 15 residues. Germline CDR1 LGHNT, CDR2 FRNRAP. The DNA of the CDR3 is TGTGCTAGTGGTGTATTCAGGGGGCTGAACACTGAAGCTTTCTTT. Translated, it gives CASGVFRGLNTEAFF.

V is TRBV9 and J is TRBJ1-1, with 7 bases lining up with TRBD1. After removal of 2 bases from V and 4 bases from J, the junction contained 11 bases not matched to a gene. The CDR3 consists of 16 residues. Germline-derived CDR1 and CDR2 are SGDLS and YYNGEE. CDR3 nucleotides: TGTGCCAGCAGCGTGGGGACAGAGGGGGGCCTCACTGAAGCTTTCTTT. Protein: CASSVGTEGGLTEAFF. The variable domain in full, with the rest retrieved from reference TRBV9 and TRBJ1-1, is DSGVTQTPKHLITATGQRVTLRCSPRSGDLSVYWYQQSLDQGLQFLIQYYNGEERAKGNILERFSAQQFPDLHSELNLSSLELGDSALYFCASSVGTEGGLTEAFFGQGTRLTVV.

CDR3 coding DNA: TGTGCCAGCAGGGGACATCGAGGTAAAGGCAATCAGCCCCAGCATTTT. It codes for CASRGHRGKGNQPQHF. The J gene is TRBJ1-5, the V gene TRBV28; TRBD1 might be the D (6 bases). V lost 6 bases and J 2 bases, leaving 17 bases between the germline ends. Germline V gene data show CDR1 as MDHEN and CDR2 as SYDVKM. The CDR3 covers 16 residues.

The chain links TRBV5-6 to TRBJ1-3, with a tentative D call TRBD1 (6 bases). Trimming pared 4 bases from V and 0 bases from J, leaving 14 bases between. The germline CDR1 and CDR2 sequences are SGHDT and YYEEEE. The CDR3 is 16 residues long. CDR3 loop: CASSPDAGDSGNTIYF. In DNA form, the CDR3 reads TGTGCCAGCAGCCCTGACGCAGGGGACTCTGGAAACACCATATATTTT.

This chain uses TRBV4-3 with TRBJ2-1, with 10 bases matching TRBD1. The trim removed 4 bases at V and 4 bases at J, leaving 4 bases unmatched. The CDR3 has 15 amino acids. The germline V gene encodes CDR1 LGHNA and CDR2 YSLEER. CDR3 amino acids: CASSLRQGAYNEQFF. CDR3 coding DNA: TGCGCCAGCAGCCTTCGACAGGGGGCGTACAATGAGCAGTTCTTC.

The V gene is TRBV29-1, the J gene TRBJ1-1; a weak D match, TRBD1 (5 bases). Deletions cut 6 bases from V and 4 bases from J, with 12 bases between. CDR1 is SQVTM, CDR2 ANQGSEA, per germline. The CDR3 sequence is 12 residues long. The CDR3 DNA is TGCAGCGTCGTTGGGACTCCCACTGAAGCTTTCTTT. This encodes CSVVGTPTEAFF.

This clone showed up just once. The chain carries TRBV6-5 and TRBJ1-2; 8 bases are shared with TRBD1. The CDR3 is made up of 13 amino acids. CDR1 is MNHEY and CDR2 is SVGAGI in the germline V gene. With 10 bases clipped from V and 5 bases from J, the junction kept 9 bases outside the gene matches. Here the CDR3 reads CAIRQGIGYGYTF. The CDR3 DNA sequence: TGTGCCATCCGACAGGGGATAGGGTATGGCTACACCTTC.

The CDR3 reads CASSISGNTQHF. As DNA, the CDR3 is TGTGCCAGTAGTATCTCAGGGAACACCCAGCATTTT. J is TRBJ1-5 and V is TRBV19; perhaps TRBD1 as D (5 bases). The CDR3 runs 12 residues. Germline V gives CDR1 LNHDA, CDR2 SQIVND (reference sequence). V dropped 3 bases and J dropped 11 bases, with 11 bases sitting between them.

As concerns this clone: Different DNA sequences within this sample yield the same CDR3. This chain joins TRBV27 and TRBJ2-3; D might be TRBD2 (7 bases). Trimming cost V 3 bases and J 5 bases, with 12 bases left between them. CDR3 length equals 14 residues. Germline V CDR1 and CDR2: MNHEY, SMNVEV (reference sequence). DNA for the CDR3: TGTGCCAGCAGTTTGGGGGGGGCGGGAGATACGCAGTATTTT. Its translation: CASSLGGAGDTQYF.

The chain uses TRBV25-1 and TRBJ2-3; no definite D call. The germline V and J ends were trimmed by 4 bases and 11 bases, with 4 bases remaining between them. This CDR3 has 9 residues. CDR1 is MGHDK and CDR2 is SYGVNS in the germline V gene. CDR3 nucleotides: TGTGCCAGCAGTGCACAGCAGTATTTT. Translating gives CASSAQQYF.

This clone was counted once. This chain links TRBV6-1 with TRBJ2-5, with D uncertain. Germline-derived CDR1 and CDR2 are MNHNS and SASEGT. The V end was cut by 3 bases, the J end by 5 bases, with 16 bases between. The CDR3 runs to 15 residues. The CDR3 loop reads CASSEVPRVRETQYF. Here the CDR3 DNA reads TGTGCCAGCAGTGAGGTCCCGCGCGTCCGGGAGACCCAGTACTTC.

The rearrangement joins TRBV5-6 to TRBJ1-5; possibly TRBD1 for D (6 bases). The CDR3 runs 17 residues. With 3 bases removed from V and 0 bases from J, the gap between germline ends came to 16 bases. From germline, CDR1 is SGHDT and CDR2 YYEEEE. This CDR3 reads CASSYGGGAYSNQPQHF. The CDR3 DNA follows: TGTGCCAGCAGCTACGGGGGGGGCGCGTATAGCAATCAGCCCCAGCATTTT. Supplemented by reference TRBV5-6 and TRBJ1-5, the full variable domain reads DAGVTQSPTHLIKTRGQQVTLRCSPKSGHDTVSWYQQALGQGPQFIFQYYEEEERQRGNFPDRFSGHQFPNYSSELNVNALLLGDSALYLCASSYGGGAYSNQPQHFGDGTRLSIL.

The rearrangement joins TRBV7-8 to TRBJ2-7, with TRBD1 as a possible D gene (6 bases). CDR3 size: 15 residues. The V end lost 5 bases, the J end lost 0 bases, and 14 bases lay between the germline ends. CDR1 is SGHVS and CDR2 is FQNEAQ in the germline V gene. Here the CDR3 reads CASSPTDRISYEQYF. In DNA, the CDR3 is TGTGCCAGCAGCCCCACGGACAGAATCTCCTACGAGCAGTACTTC.